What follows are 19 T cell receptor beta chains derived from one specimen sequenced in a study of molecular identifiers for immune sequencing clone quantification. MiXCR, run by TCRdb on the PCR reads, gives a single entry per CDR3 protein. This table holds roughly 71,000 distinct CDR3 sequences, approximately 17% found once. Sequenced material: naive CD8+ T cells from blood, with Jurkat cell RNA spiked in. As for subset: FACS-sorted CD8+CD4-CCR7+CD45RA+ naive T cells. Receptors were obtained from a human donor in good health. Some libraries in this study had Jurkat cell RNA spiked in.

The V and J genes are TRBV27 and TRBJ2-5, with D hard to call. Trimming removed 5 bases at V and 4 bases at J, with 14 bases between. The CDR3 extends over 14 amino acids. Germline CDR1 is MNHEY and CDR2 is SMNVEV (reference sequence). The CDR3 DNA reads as TGTGCCAGCAGTCCTAACTTTAGTTTAGAGACCCAGTACTTC. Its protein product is CASSPNFSLETQYF.

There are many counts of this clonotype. The CDR3 DNA reads as TGTGCCAGCAGCTTCACAGGGGGCGACCAAGAGACCCAGTACTTC. Its protein product is CASSFTGGDQETQYF. The chain joins TRBV7-9 to TRBJ2-5; 9 positions match TRBD1. The CDR3 runs 15 residues. Unmatched junction bases numbered 2, after V lost 3 bases and J lost 0 bases. The germline CDR1 and CDR2 sequences are SEHNR and FQNEAQ (reference sequence). Full variable domain (remainder filled in from reference TRBV7-9 and TRBJ2-5): DTGVSQNPRHKITKRGQNVTFRCDPISEHNRLYWYRQTLGQGPEFLTYFQNEAQLEKSRLLSDRFSAERPKGSFSTLEIQRTEQGDSAMYLCASSFTGGDQETQYFGPGTRLLVL.

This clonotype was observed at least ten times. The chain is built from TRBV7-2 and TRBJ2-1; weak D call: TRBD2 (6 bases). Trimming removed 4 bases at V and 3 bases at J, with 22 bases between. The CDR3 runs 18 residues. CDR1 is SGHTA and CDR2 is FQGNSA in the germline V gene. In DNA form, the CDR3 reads TGTGCCAGCAGCTCAGCGGGCGGGACGGTTGGGCGCTACAATGAGCAGTTCTTC. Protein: CASSSAGGTVGRYNEQFF.

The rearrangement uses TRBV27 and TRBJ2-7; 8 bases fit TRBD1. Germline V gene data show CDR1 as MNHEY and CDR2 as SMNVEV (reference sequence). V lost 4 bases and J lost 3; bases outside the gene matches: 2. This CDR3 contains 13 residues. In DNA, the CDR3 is TGTGCCAGCAGTTGGACAGGGCTCTACGAGCAGTACTTC. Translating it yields CASSWTGLYEQYF.

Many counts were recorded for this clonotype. The CDR3 DNA reads TGTGCCAGCAGTTATGGCAGGGGGAGGACTGAAGCTTTCTTT. This gives the protein CASSYGRGRTEAFF. The chain combines TRBV6-5 with TRBJ1-1, with 7 nucleotides matching TRBD1. V was clipped by 3 bases and J by 5 bases; unmatched bases: 6. Germline V gene sequence: CDR1 MNHEY, CDR2 SVGAGI. This CDR3 has 14 residues.

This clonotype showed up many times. DNA of the CDR3: TGCAGCGTTGTAATCAGCGGGAGGGAGCTCTACGAGCAGTACTTC. Its protein is CSVVISGRELYEQYF. The chain joins TRBV29-1 to TRBJ2-7; TRBD2 matches 10 bases. The trim removed 4 bases at V and 3 bases at J, leaving 9 bases unmatched. Germline assignment: CDR1 SQVTM and CDR2 ANQGSEA. CDR3 length: 15 residues.

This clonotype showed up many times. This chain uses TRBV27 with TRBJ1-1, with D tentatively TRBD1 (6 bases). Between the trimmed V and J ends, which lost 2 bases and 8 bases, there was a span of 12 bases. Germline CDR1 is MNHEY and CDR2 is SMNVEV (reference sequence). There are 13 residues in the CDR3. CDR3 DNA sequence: TGTGCCAGCAGTTTACCGGGAACAGGGGAAGCTTTCTTT. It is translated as CASSLPGTGEAFF.

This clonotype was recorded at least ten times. CDR3: CASSSLWGREPLHF. CDR3 nucleotide sequence: TGTGCCAGCAGTTCCCTTTGGGGTCGGGAACCCCTCCACTTT. The rearrangement joins TRBV27 to TRBJ1-6; D gene ambiguous. The germline V and J ends were trimmed by 4 bases and 12 bases, with 16 bases remaining between them. The CDR3 length is 14 residues. Looked up from germline, CDR1 is MNHEY and CDR2 is SMNVEV (reference sequence).

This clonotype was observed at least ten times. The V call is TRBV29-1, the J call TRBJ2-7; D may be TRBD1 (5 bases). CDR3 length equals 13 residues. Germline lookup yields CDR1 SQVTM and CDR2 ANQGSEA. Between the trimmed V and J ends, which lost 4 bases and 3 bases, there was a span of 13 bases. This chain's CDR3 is CSVVGETDYEQYF. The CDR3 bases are TGCAGCGTTGTAGGTGAGACAGACTACGAGCAGTACTTC.

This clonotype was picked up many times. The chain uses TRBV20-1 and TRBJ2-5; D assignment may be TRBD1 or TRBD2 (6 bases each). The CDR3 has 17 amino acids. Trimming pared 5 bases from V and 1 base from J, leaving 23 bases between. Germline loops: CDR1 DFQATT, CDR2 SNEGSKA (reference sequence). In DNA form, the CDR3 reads TGCAGTGCTCAGCTATCGCGGGATGTAGGGGGCCAAGAGACCCAGTACTTC. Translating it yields CSAQLSRDVGGQETQYF.

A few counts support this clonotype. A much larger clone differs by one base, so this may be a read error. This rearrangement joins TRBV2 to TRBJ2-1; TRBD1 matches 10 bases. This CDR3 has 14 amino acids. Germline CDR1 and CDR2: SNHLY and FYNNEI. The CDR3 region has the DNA TGTGCCTGCAGTCCGGGACAGGGGTACAATGAGCAGTTCTTC. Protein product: CACSPGQGYNEQFF.

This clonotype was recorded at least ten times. CDR3 region: CASSSPFHLAGATADTQYF. The CDR3 nucleotides are TGTGCCAGCAGTTCCCCCTTCCACTTAGCGGGAGCTACGGCAGATACGCAGTATTTT. This chain uses TRBV28 with TRBJ2-3, with 9 bases matching TRBD2. CDR3 length equals 19 residues. Unmatched junction bases numbered 18, after V lost 4 bases and J lost 4 bases. CDR1 is MDHEN and CDR2 is SYDVKM in the germline V gene.

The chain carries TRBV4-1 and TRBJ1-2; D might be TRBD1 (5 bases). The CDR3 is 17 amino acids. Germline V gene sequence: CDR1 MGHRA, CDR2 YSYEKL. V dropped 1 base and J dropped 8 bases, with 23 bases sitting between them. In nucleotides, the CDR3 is TGCGCCAGCAGCCAAGTGTTTGACGGGGAGGGGCATTACGGCTACACCTTC. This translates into CASSQVFDGEGHYGYTF.

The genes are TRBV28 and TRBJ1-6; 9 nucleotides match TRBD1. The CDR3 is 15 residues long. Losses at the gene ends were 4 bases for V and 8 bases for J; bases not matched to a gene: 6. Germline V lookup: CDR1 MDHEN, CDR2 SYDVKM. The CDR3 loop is CASSSGQGFDSPLHF. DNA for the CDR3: TGTGCCAGCAGTTCGGGACAGGGTTTTGATTCACCCCTCCACTTT. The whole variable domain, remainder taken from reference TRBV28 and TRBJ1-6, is DVKVTQSSRYLVKRTGEKVFLECVQDMDHENMFWYRQDPGLGLRLIYFSYDVKMKEKGDIPEGYSVSREKKERFSLILESASTNQTSMYLCASSSGQGFDSPLHFGNGTRLTVT.

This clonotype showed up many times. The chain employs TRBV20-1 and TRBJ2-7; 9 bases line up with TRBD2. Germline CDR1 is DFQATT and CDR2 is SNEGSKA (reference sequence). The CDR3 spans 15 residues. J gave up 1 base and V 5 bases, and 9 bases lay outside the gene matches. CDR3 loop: CSALPGLAESYEQYF. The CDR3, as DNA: TGCAGTGCTTTACCGGGACTAGCAGAATCCTACGAGCAGTACTTC.

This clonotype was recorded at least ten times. The CDR3 nucleotides are TGTGCCAGCAGACCTACAGGGCCATACACAGATACGCAGTATTTT. This translates into CASRPTGPYTDTQYF. The V gene is TRBV5-4, the J gene TRBJ2-3; TRBD1 is a possible D gene (6 bases). CDR3 length equals 15 residues. Looked up from germline, CDR1 is SGHNT and CDR2 is YYREEE (reference sequence). V lost 5 bases and J lost 2, with 15 bases in between.

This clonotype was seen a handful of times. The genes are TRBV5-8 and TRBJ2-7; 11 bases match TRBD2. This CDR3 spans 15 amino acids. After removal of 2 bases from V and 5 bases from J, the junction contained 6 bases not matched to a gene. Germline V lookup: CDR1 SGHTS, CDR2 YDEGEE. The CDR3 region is CASSFGTSGRDEQYF. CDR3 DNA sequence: TGTGCCAGCAGCTTTGGAACTAGCGGGAGAGACGAGCAGTACTTC.

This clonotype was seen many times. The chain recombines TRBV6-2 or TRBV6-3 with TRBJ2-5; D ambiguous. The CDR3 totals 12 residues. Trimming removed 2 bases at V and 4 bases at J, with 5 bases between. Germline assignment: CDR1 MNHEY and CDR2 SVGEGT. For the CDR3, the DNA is TGTGCCAGCAGTTACCCGACAGAGACCCAGTACTTC. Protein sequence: CASSYPTETQYF.

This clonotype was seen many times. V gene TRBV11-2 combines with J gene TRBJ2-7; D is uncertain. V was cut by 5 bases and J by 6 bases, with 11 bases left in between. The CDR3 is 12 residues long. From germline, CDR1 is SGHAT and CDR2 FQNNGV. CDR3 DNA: TGTGCCAGCAGCCAAGGGTCAGGCGAGCAGTACTTC. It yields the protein CASSQGSGEQYF.